The sequence of this TCR beta chain was determined in a study of T cell responses to AZD1222 COVID-19 vaccine. On this clone itself: Its antigen is as yet unknown.

The protocol was immunoSEQ multiplex PCR, while the TCRdb copy is restricted to in-frame clones and leaves out a portion. The data show 90,000 to 120,000 clones, approximately 88% seen once. Study outcomes and limitations: It should be noted that donors were predominantly white British and more often female, and clonal diversity was possibly underestimated. A reported finding is that nearly half of spike-specific TCRs target unmutated variant regions. Spike-specific TCR repertoires showed rising breadth and depth after two AZD1222 doses.

V gave up 3 bases and J gave up 6 bases; unmatched junction bases: 5. CDR1 SGDLS and CDR2 YYNGEE come from the germline V gene. This CDR3 spans 13 amino acids. The sequences come from peripheral blood, collected on day 0 of AZD1222 vaccination. J is TRBJ1-1 and V is TRBV9, with 7 positions matching TRBD1. This receptor was obtained from an adult in good health. In DNA form, the CDR3 reads TGTGCCAGCAGCGAAACAGGGGAGGCTGAAGCTTTCTTT. It translates to CASSETGEAEAFF.